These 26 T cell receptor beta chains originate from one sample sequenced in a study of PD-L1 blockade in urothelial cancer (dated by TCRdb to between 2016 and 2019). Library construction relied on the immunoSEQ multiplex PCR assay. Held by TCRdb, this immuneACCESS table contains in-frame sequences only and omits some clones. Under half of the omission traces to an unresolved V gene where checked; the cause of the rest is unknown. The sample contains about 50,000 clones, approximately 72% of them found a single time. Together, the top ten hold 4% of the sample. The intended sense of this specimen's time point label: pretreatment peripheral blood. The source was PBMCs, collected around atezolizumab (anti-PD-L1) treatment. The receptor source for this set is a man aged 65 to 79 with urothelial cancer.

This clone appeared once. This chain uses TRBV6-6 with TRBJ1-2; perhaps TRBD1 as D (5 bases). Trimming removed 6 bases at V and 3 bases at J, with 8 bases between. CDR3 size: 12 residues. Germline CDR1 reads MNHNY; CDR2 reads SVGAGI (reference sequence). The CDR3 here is CASREGDYGYTF. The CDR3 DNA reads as TGTGCCAGCAGGGAAGGGGACTATGGCTACACCTTC.

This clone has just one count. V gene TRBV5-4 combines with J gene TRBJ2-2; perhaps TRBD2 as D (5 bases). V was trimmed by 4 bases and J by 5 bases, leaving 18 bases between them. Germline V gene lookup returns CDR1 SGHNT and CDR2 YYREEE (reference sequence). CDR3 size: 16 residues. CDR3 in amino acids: CASSPRGGSSTGELFF. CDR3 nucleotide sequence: TGTGCCAGCAGCCCTCGGGGTGGGAGTAGTACCGGGGAGCTGTTTTTT.

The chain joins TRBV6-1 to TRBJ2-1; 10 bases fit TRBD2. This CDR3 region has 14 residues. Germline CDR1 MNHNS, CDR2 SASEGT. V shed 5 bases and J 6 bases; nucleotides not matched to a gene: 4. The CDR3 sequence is CASSPPSGSNEQFF. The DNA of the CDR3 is TGTGCCAGCAGTCCACCTAGCGGGAGCAATGAGCAGTTCTTC.

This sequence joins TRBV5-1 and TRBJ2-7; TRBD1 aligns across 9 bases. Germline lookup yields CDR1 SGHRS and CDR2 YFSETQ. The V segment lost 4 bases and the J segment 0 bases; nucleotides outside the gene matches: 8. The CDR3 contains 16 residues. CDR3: CASSIGTGRSSYEQYF. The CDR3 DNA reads TGCGCCAGCAGCATAGGGACAGGGCGAAGCTCCTACGAGCAGTACTTC.

The CDR3, as DNA: TGTGCCAGCCCGACACCGAACACCGGGGAGCTGTTTTTT. This codes for CASPTPNTGELFF. V and J are TRBV19 and TRBJ2-2, with no clear D. This CDR3 comprises 13 residues. Trimming shortened V by 9 bases and J by 0 bases, and 8 bases separated the two germline ends. Germline lookup yields CDR1 LNHDA and CDR2 SQIVND (reference sequence).

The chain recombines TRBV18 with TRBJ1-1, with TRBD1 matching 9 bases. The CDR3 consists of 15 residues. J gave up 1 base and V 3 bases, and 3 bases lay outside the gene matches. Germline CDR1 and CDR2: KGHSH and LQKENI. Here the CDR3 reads CASSPRDRENTEAFF. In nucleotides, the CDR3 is TGTGCCAGCTCACCCCGGGACAGGGAGAACACTGAAGCTTTCTTT.

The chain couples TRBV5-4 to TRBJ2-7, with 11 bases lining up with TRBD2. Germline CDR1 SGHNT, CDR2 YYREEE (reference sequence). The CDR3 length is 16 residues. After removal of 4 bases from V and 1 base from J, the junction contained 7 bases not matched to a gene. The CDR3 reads CASSPWTSGLSYEQYF. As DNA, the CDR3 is TGTGCCAGCAGCCCCTGGACTAGCGGGCTATCCTACGAGCAGTACTTC.

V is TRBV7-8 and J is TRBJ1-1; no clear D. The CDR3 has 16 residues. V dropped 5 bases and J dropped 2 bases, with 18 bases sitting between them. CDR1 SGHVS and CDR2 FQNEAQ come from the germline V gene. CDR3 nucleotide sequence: TGTGCCAGCAGCGGCGGGATCCGAAGGAGCAACACTGAAGCTTTCTTT. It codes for CASSGGIRRSNTEAFF.

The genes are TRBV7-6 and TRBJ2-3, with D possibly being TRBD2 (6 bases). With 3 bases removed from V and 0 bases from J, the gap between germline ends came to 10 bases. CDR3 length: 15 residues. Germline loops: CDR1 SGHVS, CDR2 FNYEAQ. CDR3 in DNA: TGTGCCAGCAGCTTGGCGCTAGCGAGCACAGATACGCAGTATTTT. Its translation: CASSLALASTDTQYF.

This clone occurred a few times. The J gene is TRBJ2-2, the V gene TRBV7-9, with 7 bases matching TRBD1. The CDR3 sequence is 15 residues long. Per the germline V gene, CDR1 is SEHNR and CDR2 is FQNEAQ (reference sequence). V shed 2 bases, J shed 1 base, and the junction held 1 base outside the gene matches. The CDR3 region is CASSLRTGNTGELFF. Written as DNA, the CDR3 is TGTGCCAGCAGCTTAAGGACAGGGAACACCGGGGAGCTGTTTTTT.

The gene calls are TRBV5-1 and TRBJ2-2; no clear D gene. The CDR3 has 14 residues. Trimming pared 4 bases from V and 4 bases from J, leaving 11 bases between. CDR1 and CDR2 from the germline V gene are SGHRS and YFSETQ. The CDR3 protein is CASSPVSATGELFF. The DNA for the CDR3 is TGCGCCAGCAGCCCCGTGAGCGCCACCGGGGAGCTGTTTTTT. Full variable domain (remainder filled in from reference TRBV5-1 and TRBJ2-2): KAGVTQTPRYLIKTRGQQVTLSCSPISGHRSVSWYQQTPGQGLQFLFEYFSETQRNKGNFPGRFSGRQFSNSRSEMNVSTLELGDSALYLCASSPVSATGELFFGEGSRLTVL.

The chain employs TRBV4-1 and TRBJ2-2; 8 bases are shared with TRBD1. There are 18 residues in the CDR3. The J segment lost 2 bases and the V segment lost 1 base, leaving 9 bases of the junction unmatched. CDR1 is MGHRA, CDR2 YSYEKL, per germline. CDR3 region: CASSQAPLAGGNTGELFF. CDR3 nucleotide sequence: TGCGCCAGCAGCCAAGCCCCCCTGGCAGGGGGCAACACCGGGGAGCTGTTTTTT.

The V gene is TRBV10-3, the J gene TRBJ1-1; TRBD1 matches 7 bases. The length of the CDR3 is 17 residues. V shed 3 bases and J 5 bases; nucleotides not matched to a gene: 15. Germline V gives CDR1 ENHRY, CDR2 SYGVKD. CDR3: CAISEPGQTDVRTEAFF. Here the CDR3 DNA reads TGTGCCATCAGTGAACCGGGACAGACGGACGTAAGGACTGAAGCTTTCTTT.

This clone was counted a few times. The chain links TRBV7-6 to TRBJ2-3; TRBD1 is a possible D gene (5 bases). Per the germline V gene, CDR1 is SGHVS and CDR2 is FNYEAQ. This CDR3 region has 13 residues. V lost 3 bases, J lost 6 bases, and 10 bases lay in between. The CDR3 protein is CASSLSRADTQYF. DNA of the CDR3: TGTGCCAGCAGCTTGTCCAGGGCCGATACGCAGTATTTT.

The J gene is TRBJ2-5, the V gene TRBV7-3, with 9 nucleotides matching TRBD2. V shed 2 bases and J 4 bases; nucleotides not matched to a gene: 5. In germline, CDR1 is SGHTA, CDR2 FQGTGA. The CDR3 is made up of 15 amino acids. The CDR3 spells CASSLGGGGAETQYF. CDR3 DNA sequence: TGTGCCAGCAGCTTAGGCGGCGGGGGGGCAGAGACCCAGTACTTC.

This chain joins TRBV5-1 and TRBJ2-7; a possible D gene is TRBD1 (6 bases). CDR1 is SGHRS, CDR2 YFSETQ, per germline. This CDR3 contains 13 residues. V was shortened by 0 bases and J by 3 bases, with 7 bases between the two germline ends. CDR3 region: CASSLAGVYEQYF. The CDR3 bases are TGCGCCAGCAGCTTGGCAGGGGTCTACGAGCAGTACTTC.

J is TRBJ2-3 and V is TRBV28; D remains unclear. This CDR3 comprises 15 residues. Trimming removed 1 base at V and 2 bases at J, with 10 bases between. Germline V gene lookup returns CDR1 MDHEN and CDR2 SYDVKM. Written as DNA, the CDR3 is TGTGCCAGCAGTTTATTTACAGATCCCACAGATACGCAGTATTTT. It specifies CASSLFTDPTDTQYF.

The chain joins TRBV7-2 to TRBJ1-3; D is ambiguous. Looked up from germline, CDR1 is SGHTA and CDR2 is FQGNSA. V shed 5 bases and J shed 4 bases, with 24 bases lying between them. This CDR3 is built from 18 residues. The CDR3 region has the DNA TGTGCCAGCAGCATTATAGGGCTCCGCTCCGCGGGGGGAAACACCATATATTTT. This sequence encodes CASSIIGLRSAGGNTIYF.

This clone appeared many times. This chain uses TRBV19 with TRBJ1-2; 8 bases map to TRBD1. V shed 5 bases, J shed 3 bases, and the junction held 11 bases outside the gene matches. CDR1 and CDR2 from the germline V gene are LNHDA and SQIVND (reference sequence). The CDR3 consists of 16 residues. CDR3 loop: CASSPETGTGYYGYTF. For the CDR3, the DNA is TGTGCCAGTAGTCCAGAAACCGGGACAGGATACTATGGCTACACCTTC.

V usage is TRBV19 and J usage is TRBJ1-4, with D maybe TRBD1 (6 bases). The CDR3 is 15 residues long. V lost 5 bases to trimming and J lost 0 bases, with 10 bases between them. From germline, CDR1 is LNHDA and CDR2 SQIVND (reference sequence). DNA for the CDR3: TGTGCCAGTAGTCTCCAGGGGACAACTAATGAAAAACTGTTTTTT. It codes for CASSLQGTTNEKLFF.

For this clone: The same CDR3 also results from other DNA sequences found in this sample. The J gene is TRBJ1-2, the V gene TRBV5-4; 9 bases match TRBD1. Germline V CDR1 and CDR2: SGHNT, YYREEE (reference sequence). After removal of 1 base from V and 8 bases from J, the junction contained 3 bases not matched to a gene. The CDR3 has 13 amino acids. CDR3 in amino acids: CASSLTGGDGYTF. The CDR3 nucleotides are TGTGCCAGCAGCTTGACAGGGGGCGACGGCTACACCTTC.

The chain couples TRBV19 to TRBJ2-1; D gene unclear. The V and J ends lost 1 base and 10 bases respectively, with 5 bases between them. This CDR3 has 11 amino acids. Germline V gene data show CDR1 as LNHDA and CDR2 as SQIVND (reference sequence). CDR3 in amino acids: CASSIAREQFF. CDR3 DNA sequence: TGTGCCAGTAGTATAGCCCGGGAGCAGTTCTTC.

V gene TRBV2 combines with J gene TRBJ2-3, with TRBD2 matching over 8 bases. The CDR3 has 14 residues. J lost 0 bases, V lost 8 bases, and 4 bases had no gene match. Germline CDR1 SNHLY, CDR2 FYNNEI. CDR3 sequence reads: CASEQRGSTDTQYF. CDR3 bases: TGTGCCAGCGAGCAGCGGGGGAGCACAGATACGCAGTATTTT. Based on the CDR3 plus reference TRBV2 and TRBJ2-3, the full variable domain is EPEVTQTPSHQVTQMGQEVILRCVPISNHLYFYWYRQILGQKVEFLVSFYNNEISEKSEIFDDQFSVERPDGSNFTLKIRSTKLEDSAMYFCASEQRGSTDTQYFGPGTRLTVL.

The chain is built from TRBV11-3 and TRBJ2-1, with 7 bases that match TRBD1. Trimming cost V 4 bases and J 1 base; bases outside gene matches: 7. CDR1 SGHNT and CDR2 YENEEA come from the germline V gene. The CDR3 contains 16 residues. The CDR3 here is CASSSPTGNSYNEQFF. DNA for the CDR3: TGTGCCAGCAGCTCCCCGACAGGGAATTCCTACAATGAGCAGTTCTTC.

CDR3 nucleotide sequence: TGTGCCAGCAGCCCCCCTGAGGGGTTAGCGGGAGAGCTAGATACGCAGTATTTT. Encoded protein: CASSPPEGLAGELDTQYF. This chain connects TRBV7-9 to TRBJ2-3; 9 nucleotides line up with TRBD2. The V and J ends lost 5 bases and 5 bases, in that order; junction bases with no gene match: 17. This CDR3 spans 18 amino acids. Germline V gene data show CDR1 as SEHNR and CDR2 as FQNEAQ (reference sequence).

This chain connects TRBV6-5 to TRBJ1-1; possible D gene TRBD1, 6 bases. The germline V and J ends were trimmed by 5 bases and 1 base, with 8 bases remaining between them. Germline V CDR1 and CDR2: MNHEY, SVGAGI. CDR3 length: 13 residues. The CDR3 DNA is TGTGCCAGCAGTCTACAGGGGAACACTGAAGCTTTCTTT. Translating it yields CASSLQGNTEAFF.